Listed here are 28 T cell receptor beta chains from one sample, sequenced in a study of shared clonotypes between healthy human individuals. Clones were read by immunoSEQ multiplex PCR, and TCRdb kept only the in-frame ones, dropping some. Here the sample spans some 2,100,000 clones, around 95% being singletons. Sequencing input: naive CD4+ T cells sorted from blood. Subset defined: CD45RA+ positively selected. All receptors come from a man between 18 and 29 years old in good health.

This clone was recorded only once. The J gene is TRBJ2-7, the V gene TRBV11-1; D is perhaps TRBD1 or TRBD2 (5 bases each). CDR1 SGHAT and CDR2 FQDESV come from the germline V gene (reference sequence). V was cut by 1 base and J by 5 bases, with 12 bases left in between. This CDR3 spans 14 amino acids. The CDR3 DNA reads as TGTGCCAGCAGCTTAGATCGAGGGGACGACGAGCAGTACTTC. It specifies CASSLDRGDDEQYF.

The chain combines TRBV5-6 with TRBJ2-7, with 13 bases fitting TRBD2. The V segment lost 3 bases and the J segment 2 bases; nucleotides outside the gene matches: 11. The germline CDR1 and CDR2 sequences are SGHDT and YYEEEE. The CDR3 has 18 residues. CDR3 amino acids: CASSSTPGLAGLPYEQYF. DNA for the CDR3: TGTGCCAGCAGCTCAACCCCGGGACTAGCGGGGTTACCCTACGAGCAGTACTTC.

DNA of the CDR3: TGTGCCAGCAAGACGGCTATCTACGAGCAGTACTTC. It codes for CASKTAIYEQYF. The chain carries TRBV2 and TRBJ2-7; no firm D call. Germline loops: CDR1 SNHLY, CDR2 FYNNEI. Deletions cut 7 bases from V and 3 bases from J, with 10 bases between. The CDR3 sequence is 12 residues long.

This chain connects TRBV19 to TRBJ1-5; maybe TRBD1 (6 bases). The CDR3 sequence is 15 residues long. V was pared by 6 bases and J by 2 bases, with 14 bases between. Germline V gene sequence: CDR1 LNHDA, CDR2 SQIVND (reference sequence). This CDR3 reads CASRDRSNGNQPQHF. The CDR3 DNA reads as TGTGCCAGTAGAGACAGGTCGAATGGCAATCAGCCCCAGCATTTT. Complete variable domain (other parts from reference TRBV19 and TRBJ1-5): DGGITQSPKYLFRKEGQNVTLSCEQNLNHDAMYWYRQDPGQGLRLIYYSQIVNDFQKGDIAEGYSVSREKKESFPLTVTSAQKNPTAFYLCASRDRSNGNQPQHFGDGTRLSIL.

CDR3 in amino acids: CASALGQPTDTQYF. CDR3 bases: TGTGCTAGTGCTCTGGGGCAGCCCACAGATACGCAGTATTTT. The chain has TRBV12-5 and TRBJ2-3; tentatively, D is TRBD1 (5 bases). The ends were cut back, 7 bases at V and 2 bases at J, with 13 bases in the middle. CDR3 length: 14 residues. Germline V gene sequence: CDR1 LGHNT, CDR2 FRNRAP.

The J gene is TRBJ2-7, the V gene TRBV9; TRBD2 matches at 8 bases. Germline CDR1 and CDR2: SGDLS and YYNGEE. J gave up 3 bases and V 4 bases, and 6 bases lay outside the gene matches. The CDR3 extends over 14 amino acids. DNA of the CDR3: TGTGCCAGCAGCCGAGCGGGAGTTGGCTACGAGCAGTACTTC. Amino acid sequence: CASSRAGVGYEQYF.

This clone was recorded once. The V and J genes are TRBV2 and TRBJ2-7, with 8 bases fitting TRBD2. The CDR3 sequence is 15 residues long. Losses at the gene ends were 6 bases for V and 6 bases for J; bases not matched to a gene: 13. From germline, CDR1 is SNHLY and CDR2 FYNNEI. This chain's CDR3 is CASREWTSSFSEQYF. The DNA of the CDR3 is TGTGCCAGCAGGGAATGGACTAGCTCCTTCTCCGAGCAGTACTTC.

This clone appeared a single time. V is TRBV6-5 and J is TRBJ2-2; D gene uncertain. V was shortened by 3 bases and J by 0 bases, with 8 bases between the two germline ends. Per germline, CDR1 MNHEY and CDR2 SVGAGI. The CDR3 is 15 amino acids. The CDR3 region is CASSYGRTNTGELFF. The CDR3 DNA reads as TGTGCCAGCAGTTATGGCAGGACGAACACCGGGGAGCTGTTTTTT.

As concerns this clone: Other DNA sequences in this specimen translate into the identical CDR3. The rearrangement uses TRBV2 and TRBJ2-5; 8 bases are a match to TRBD2. Germline CDR1 is SNHLY and CDR2 is FYNNEI. Trimming cost V 6 bases and J 5 bases; bases outside gene matches: 2. The CDR3 totals 12 residues. The CDR3 here is CASRLAGETQYF. CDR3 coding DNA: TGTGCCAGCAGATTAGCGGGGGAGACCCAGTACTTC.

For this clone: The same CDR3 can be traced to other DNA sequences in this sample. The genes are TRBV2 and TRBJ2-5; no firm D call. The CDR3 has 12 residues. The V end was cut by 3 bases, the J end by 4 bases, with 6 bases between. Germline CDR1 SNHLY, CDR2 FYNNEI. The CDR3: CASSEGGETQYF. CDR3 in DNA: TGTGCCAGCAGTGAGGGCGGAGAGACCCAGTACTTC. Variable domain in full (rest from reference TRBV2 and TRBJ2-5): EPEVTQTPSHQVTQMGQEVILRCVPISNHLYFYWYRQILGQKVEFLVSFYNNEISEKSEIFDDQFSVERPDGSNFTLKIRSTKLEDSAMYFCASSEGGETQYFGPGTRLLVL.

The chain uses TRBV9 and TRBJ1-4; D is ambiguous. CDR1 SGDLS and CDR2 YYNGEE come from the germline V gene. V lost 0 bases to trimming and J lost 10 bases, with 16 bases between them. The CDR3 sequence is 15 residues long. The CDR3 DNA follows: TGTGCCAGCAGCGTAGACGCCTTTGAGGAGGGAAAACTGTTTTTT. Translating gives CASSVDAFEEGKLFF.

The rearrangement links TRBV30 to TRBJ1-4, with TRBD1 as a possible D gene (5 bases). V shed 0 bases and J shed 8 bases, with 13 bases lying between them. Germline assignment: CDR1 GTSNPN and CDR2 SVGIG (reference sequence). The CDR3 is made up of 14 amino acids. Here the CDR3 DNA reads TGTGCCTGGAGTGTACAAGGGGCGCGGGAAAAACTGTTTTTT. Translating it yields CAWSVQGAREKLFF.

This clone was counted a single time. The CDR3 is CASIGRLAGSETQYF. CDR3 coding DNA: TGTGCCAGCATTGGCCGGCTAGCGGGTAGTGAGACCCAGTACTTC. The chain uses TRBV2 and TRBJ2-5, with 8 nucleotides matching TRBD2. The germline gives CDR1 SNHLY, CDR2 FYNNEI. The CDR3 spans 15 residues. After removal of 7 bases from V and 5 bases from J, the junction contained 12 bases not matched to a gene.

The gene calls are TRBV6-1 and TRBJ2-1, with 10 bases matching TRBD2. The CDR3 is made up of 15 amino acids. Germline-derived CDR1 and CDR2 are MNHNS and SASEGT. J lost 6 bases, V lost 5 bases, and 7 bases had no gene match. CDR3 nucleotide sequence: TGTGCCAGCAGTCTAAGCGGGAGGGCCGGCAATGAGCAGTTCTTC. Amino acids: CASSLSGRAGNEQFF.

Remarks on this clone: The identical CDR3 is also encoded by other nucleotide sequences in the sample. The chain couples TRBV5-4 to TRBJ1-2, with D unresolved. V was clipped by 4 bases and J by 2 bases, with 9 bases between them. The germline V gene has CDR1 SGHNT and CDR2 YYREEE (reference sequence). The CDR3 is 13 residues long. The CDR3 DNA follows: TGTGCCAGCAGCCCCGACGTAAACTATGGCTACACCTTC. This sequence encodes CASSPDVNYGYTF.

The V call is TRBV6-5, the J call TRBJ1-1, with TRBD1 as a possible D gene (5 bases). Germline V gene sequence: CDR1 MNHEY, CDR2 SVGAGI. Deletions cut 6 bases from V and 0 bases from J, with 14 bases between. CDR3 length: 15 amino acids. This CDR3 is CASRAGTAMNTEAFF. The CDR3 DNA reads TGTGCCAGCAGGGCCGGGACGGCCATGAACACTGAAGCTTTCTTT.

This clone was recorded only once. The J gene is TRBJ2-7, the V gene TRBV10-3; 8 bases line up with TRBD2. Germline CDR1 ENHRY, CDR2 SYGVKD. With V trimmed by 2 bases and J by 5 bases, 5 bases remained unmatched. This CDR3 region has 14 residues. CDR3 protein: CAISEPRGGHEQYF. The CDR3 nucleotides read TGTGCCATCAGTGAGCCTCGGGGGGGCCACGAGCAGTACTTC.

A note on this clone: The junction departs from the called germline gene at one end, perhaps through a read error. The chain joins TRBV7-7 to TRBJ2-5; no clear D gene. Germline CDR1 SSHAT, CDR2 FNYEAQ (reference sequence). The CDR3 sequence is 13 residues long. In nucleotides, the CDR3 is TGTGCTAGCAGCTTATATAACCAAGAGACCCAGTACTTC. Its translation: CASSLYNQETQYF.

V is TRBV20-1 and J is TRBJ2-1; no clear D. The CDR3 totals 11 residues. Trimming took 3 bases from V and 7 from J, leaving 7 bases between them. Germline-derived CDR1 and CDR2 are DFQATT and SNEGSKA (reference sequence). CDR3 amino acids: CSASQENEQFF. The CDR3 coding sequence is TGCAGTGCTAGTCAGGAGAATGAGCAGTTCTTC.

This sequence joins TRBV7-2 and TRBJ2-7; no clear D. The V end lost 0 bases, the J end lost 0 bases, and 6 bases lay between the germline ends. Germline assignment: CDR1 SGHTA and CDR2 FQGNSA. There are 14 residues in the CDR3. CDR3 in DNA: TGTGCCAGCAGCTTAGCGCACACCTCCTACGAGCAGTACTTC. This gives the protein CASSLAHTSYEQYF.

V usage is TRBV2 and J usage is TRBJ1-6; 9 positions agree with TRBD1. Germline loops: CDR1 SNHLY, CDR2 FYNNEI. The junction had 2 bases not matched to a gene; V was cut back by 0 bases and J by 5 bases. The CDR3 is made up of 16 amino acids. CDR3 amino acids: CASSEAGTGNNSPLHF. CDR3 sequence (DNA): TGTGCCAGCAGTGAAGCGGGGACAGGGAATAATTCACCCCTCCACTTT.

This clone has a single count. This sample includes further DNA sequences coding for the same CDR3. The V gene is TRBV18, the J gene TRBJ2-7; 8 bases map to TRBD1. This CDR3 is built from 15 residues. Germline V CDR1 and CDR2: KGHSH, LQKENI. The V segment lost 4 bases and the J segment 2 bases; nucleotides outside the gene matches: 7. The CDR3 here is CASSLTGTGAYEQYF. The CDR3 DNA follows: TGTGCCAGCTCACTCACCGGGACAGGCGCCTACGAGCAGTACTTC.

This chain uses TRBV9 with TRBJ2-2; no definite D call. Germline CDR1 reads SGDLS; CDR2 reads YYNGEE. The V end was cut by 4 bases, the J end by 6 bases, with 13 bases between. This CDR3 comprises 14 residues. CDR3 sequence (DNA): TGTGCCAGCAGCCCCCGTGACACCCCCGGGGAGCTGTTTTTT. Amino acids: CASSPRDTPGELFF.

The chain recombines TRBV7-9 with TRBJ1-1; no firm D call. The CDR3 extends over 16 amino acids. V dropped 0 bases and J dropped 0 bases, with 11 bases sitting between them. CDR1 is SEHNR, CDR2 FQNEAQ, per germline (reference sequence). CDR3 sequence (DNA): TGTGCCAGCAGCTTAGCCTTTACGGGTATGAACACTGAAGCTTTCTTT. Translation gives CASSLAFTGMNTEAFF.

Comment on this clone: Other DNA sequences within the sample encode an identical CDR3. The rearrangement uses TRBV7-9 and TRBJ1-6; weak D call: TRBD1 (5 bases). V lost 3 bases to trimming and J lost 2 bases, with 5 bases between them. The CDR3 consists of 14 residues. CDR1 SEHNR and CDR2 FQNEAQ come from the germline V gene (reference sequence). The CDR3 DNA reads TGTGCCAGCAGCTTGGACACCTATAATTCACCCCTCCACTTT. Protein: CASSLDTYNSPLHF.

V gene TRBV12-5 combines with J gene TRBJ2-1; 13 bases line up with TRBD2. The CDR3 sequence is 16 residues long. The V segment lost 3 bases and the J segment 5 bases; nucleotides outside the gene matches: 4. Germline-derived CDR1 and CDR2 are LGHNT and FRNRAP. CDR3 in DNA: TGTGCTAGTGGTTTAGGACTAGCGGGGGACCACAATGAGCAGTTCTTC. Translated, it gives CASGLGLAGDHNEQFF.

The genes are TRBV5-1 and TRBJ2-3; TRBD2 is a possible D gene (6 bases). Germline assignment: CDR1 SGHRS and CDR2 YFSETQ. The CDR3 is 16 residues long. The V and J ends lost 0 bases and 4 bases respectively, with 15 bases between them. This CDR3 is CASSLDSFRGADTQYF. The CDR3 DNA sequence: TGCGCCAGCAGCTTGGACTCCTTTCGCGGGGCAGATACGCAGTATTTT.

The chain carries TRBV11-3 and TRBJ2-3, with 12 bases lining up with TRBD1. The CDR3 is made up of 16 amino acids. The germline V gene has CDR1 SGHNT and CDR2 YENEEA. The ends lost 4 bases at V and 6 bases at J; junction bases unmatched: 8. CDR3 residues: CASSSRGQGARDTQYF. In nucleotides, the CDR3 is TGTGCCAGCAGCTCGAGGGGACAGGGGGCGAGGGATACGCAGTATTTT.